One sample yielded the 20 T cell receptor beta chains listed below, sequenced in a study of blood T cells in healthy people across ages. Primers used in a second PCR of about 6 to 11 cycles were a sample-barcoded 5' primer and a J-beta primer mix. Using its own MiXCR run on the 5' RACE reads, TCRdb lists one record per CDR3 protein. The table lists over 600,000 distinct CDR3 sequences, just over 55% of them singletons. The sequenced sample was blood. The receptors were sampled from a man aged 35 to 55 in good health.

This sequence joins TRBV28 and TRBJ2-1, with TRBD1 identical over 10 bases. Germline V gene lookup returns CDR1 MDHEN and CDR2 SYDVKM. The CDR3 extends over 15 amino acids. The J segment lost 1 base and the V segment lost 8 bases, leaving 5 bases of the junction unmatched. CDR3 amino acids: CASGQGGGSYNEQFF. The CDR3 DNA reads as TGTGCCAGCGGACAGGGGGGAGGATCCTACAATGAGCAGTTCTTC.

This clonotype was seen only a few times. The CDR3 is CASSQSQGGQPQHF. The CDR3 coding sequence is TGCGCCAGCAGCCAATCACAGGGGGGACAGCCCCAGCATTTT. The J gene is TRBJ1-5, the V gene TRBV4-3, with TRBD1 identical over 8 bases. The germline CDR1 and CDR2 sequences are LGHNA and YSLEER. Trimming removed 2 bases from V and 7 bases from J; junction bases left unmatched: 4. This CDR3 comprises 14 residues.

The J gene is TRBJ2-3, the V gene TRBV20-1; possibly TRBD2 for D (7 bases). The CDR3 covers 17 residues. The ends were cut back, 5 bases at V and 5 bases at J, with 26 bases in the middle. Germline CDR1 is DFQATT and CDR2 is SNEGSKA (reference sequence). DNA of the CDR3: TGCAGTGCTCCTAACGTTTACAGGGAGGGGCCACGAGATACGCAGTATTTT. It encodes CSAPNVYREGPRDTQYF.

This clonotype was picked up a small number of times. The rearrangement joins TRBV9 to TRBJ1-2; maybe TRBD1 (5 bases). Germline V gene sequence: CDR1 SGDLS, CDR2 YYNGEE. This CDR3 spans 14 amino acids. V shed 3 bases and J shed 2 bases, with 11 bases lying between them. The CDR3 region has the DNA TGTGCCAGCAGCGGCATTACAGGCAACTATGGCTACACCTTC. It encodes CASSGITGNYGYTF.

This clonotype was picked up one time. The J gene is TRBJ2-3, the V gene TRBV9; D is unresolved. CDR3 length: 15 residues. From germline, CDR1 is SGDLS and CDR2 YYNGEE. With 4 bases removed from V and 4 bases from J, the gap between germline ends came to 16 bases. This CDR3 is CASSPLPHGADTQYF. In nucleotides, the CDR3 is TGTGCCAGCAGCCCGTTGCCCCATGGCGCAGATACGCAGTATTTT.

This clonotype appeared a few times. The chain links TRBV15 to TRBJ2-7, with TRBD2 as a possible D gene (5 bases). This CDR3 is built from 17 residues. The V and J ends lost 3 bases and 0 bases respectively, with 18 bases between them. Germline V gives CDR1 LNHNV, CDR2 YYDKDF (reference sequence). The CDR3 DNA sequence: TGTGCCACCAGCAGGAGACCGCCACGGGGTCTCTCCTACGAGCAGTACTTC. It is translated as CATSRRPPRGLSYEQYF. Complete variable domain (other parts from reference TRBV15 and TRBJ2-7): DAMVIQNPRYQVTQFGKPVTLSCSQTLNHNVMYWYQQKSSQAPKLLFHYYDKDFNNEADTPDNFQSRRPNTSFCFLDIRSPGLGDTAMYLCATSRRPPRGLSYEQYFGPGTRLTVT.

The chain is built from TRBV7-2 and TRBJ2-3; D unresolved. CDR3 length: 13 residues. From germline, CDR1 is SGHTA and CDR2 FQGNSA. V was cut by 4 bases and J by 2 bases, with 7 bases left in between. The DNA of the CDR3 is TGTGCCAGCAGCTCCCCCCACACAGATACGCAGTATTTT. Its translation is CASSSPHTDTQYF.

V usage is TRBV7-2 and J usage is TRBJ2-5, with D possibly matching TRBD2 (5 bases). The CDR3 length is 15 residues. Germline assignment: CDR1 SGHTA and CDR2 FQGNSA. The V and J ends lost 5 bases and 5 bases respectively, with 18 bases between them. Here the CDR3 reads CASSPGPSRRETQYF. The CDR3 region has the DNA TGTGCCAGCAGCCCCGGACCATCACGGAGGGAGACCCAGTACTTC.

V is TRBV7-9 and J is TRBJ2-3, with TRBD1 as a possible D gene (5 bases). Germline V gives CDR1 SEHNR, CDR2 FQNEAQ (reference sequence). The CDR3 contains 15 residues. V lost 1 base to trimming and J lost 5 bases, with 13 bases between them. The DNA for the CDR3 is TGTGCCAGCAGCTTAGTAGGGGCTATCGGAGATACGCAGTATTTT. Translation gives CASSLVGAIGDTQYF. The full variable domain, its missing parts supplied by reference TRBV7-9 and TRBJ2-3, is DTGVSQNPRHKITKRGQNVTFRCDPISEHNRLYWYRQTLGQGPEFLTYFQNEAQLEKSRLLSDRFSAERPKGSFSTLEIQRTEQGDSAMYLCASSLVGAIGDTQYFGPGTRLTVL.

This chain connects TRBV12-3 or TRBV12-4 to TRBJ2-1; D may match TRBD1 or TRBD2 (5 bases each). The V gene lost 6 bases and the J gene lost 4 bases, with 19 bases spanning the gap. The CDR3 runs to 16 residues. CDR3 sequence: CASSPPGTHMYNEQFF. The DNA for the CDR3 is TGTGCCAGCAGCCCTCCCGGGACCCATATGTACAATGAGCAGTTCTTC.

The chain carries TRBV7-3 and TRBJ2-2; TRBD2 aligns across 7 bases. This CDR3 is 17 amino acids long. J gave up 2 bases and V 5 bases, and 11 bases lay outside the gene matches. Germline V lookup: CDR1 SGHTA, CDR2 FQGTGA. CDR3 protein: CASSPGASGFNTGELFF. DNA of the CDR3: TGTGCCAGCAGCCCCGGGGCTAGCGGCTTCAACACCGGGGAGCTGTTTTTT.

This clonotype has only a few counts. The V and J genes are TRBV2 and TRBJ2-4; no firm D call. This CDR3 is built from 17 residues. CDR1 and CDR2 from the germline V gene are SNHLY and FYNNEI. V lost 2 bases, J lost 3 bases, and 17 bases lay in between. CDR3 DNA sequence: TGTGCCAGCAGTGAAAGGCAGGTGCTCGGTGTCAAAAACATTCAGTACTTC. Protein sequence: CASSERQVLGVKNIQYF.

V gene TRBV3-1 combines with J gene TRBJ2-3; 7 positions match TRBD2. Germline V gives CDR1 LGHDT, CDR2 YNNKEL (reference sequence). Germline trimming cut 4 bases from V and 6 bases from J; bases unmatched to any gene: 13. This CDR3 region has 16 residues. CDR3 nucleotides: TGTGCCAGCAGCCGACGAGCGGGGCCCCCAGGGGATACGCAGTATTTT. Residues: CASSRRAGPPGDTQYF.

This clonotype was observed a single time. This chain links TRBV7-8 with TRBJ1-5; possibly TRBD1 for D (6 bases). This CDR3 has 14 residues. Trimming removed 5 bases from V and 3 bases from J, with 11 bases in between. The V gene's germline CDR1 is SGHVS and CDR2 FQNEAQ. The CDR3 nucleotides read TGTGCCAGCAGCCCGGGGGGGGCCAATCAGCCCCAGCATTTT. It encodes CASSPGGANQPQHF.

The chain links TRBV20-1 to TRBJ2-7; D unclear. V was shortened by 6 bases and J by 4 bases, with 13 bases between the two germline ends. CDR3 length: 12 residues. The germline CDR1 and CDR2 sequences are DFQATT and SNEGSKA (reference sequence). CDR3 DNA sequence: TGCAGTGCCAGTGTGGACCGATACGAGCAGTACTTC. Its protein is CSASVDRYEQYF.

This clonotype was seen just once. The chain links TRBV28 to TRBJ2-7; D is ambiguous. V lost 2 bases, J lost 5 bases, and 16 bases lay in between. Germline CDR1 MDHEN, CDR2 SYDVKM. The CDR3 covers 15 residues. The CDR3: CASSLVTPGLNEQYF. CDR3 DNA: TGTGCCAGCAGTTTAGTAACGCCTGGCCTGAACGAGCAGTACTTC.

The chain carries TRBV2 and TRBJ2-3; D remains ambiguous. Trimming pared 6 bases from V and 6 bases from J, leaving 10 bases between. The CDR3 has 12 amino acids. Germline loops: CDR1 SNHLY, CDR2 FYNNEI. The CDR3 DNA reads as TGTGCCAGCAGACACGACTCTGATACGCAGTATTTT. Its protein product is CASRHDSDTQYF.

The V call is TRBV10-3, the J call TRBJ2-4, with TRBD1 as a possible D gene (6 bases). Near its end, the DNA agrees better with TRBJ2-7, so the J call may be wrong. The germline CDR1 and CDR2 sequences are ENHRY and SYGVKD. The CDR3 consists of 13 residues. The CDR3 protein is CATQPGQTYEQYF. CDR3 in DNA: TGTGCCACCCAGCCGGGACAAACCTACGAGCAGTACTTC.

The table lists this clonotype with a count of one. In DNA, the CDR3 is TGTGCCAGCAGCGACGGATCCGGGGCGGGGACCCAGTACTTC. It specifies CASSDGSGAGTQYF. The chain is built from TRBV6-2 or TRBV6-3 and TRBJ2-5; D is perhaps TRBD1 or TRBD2 (5 bases each). Germline assignment: CDR1 MNHEY and CDR2 SVGEGT. The CDR3 spans 14 residues. Trimming took off 6 bases at V and 7 bases at J, with 18 bases between the two ends.

The chain couples TRBV28 to TRBJ2-7; D is perhaps TRBD1 or TRBD2 (5 bases each). The germline V and J ends were trimmed by 5 bases and 3 bases, with 11 bases remaining between them. CDR3 size: 13 residues. From germline, CDR1 is MDHEN and CDR2 SYDVKM. The DNA for the CDR3 is TGTGCCAGCAGTCCCCGGGACCACTACGAGCAGTACTTC. The encoded protein is CASSPRDHYEQYF. The variable domain in full, with the rest retrieved from reference TRBV28 and TRBJ2-7, is DVKVTQSSRYLVKRTGEKVFLECVQDMDHENMFWYRQDPGLGLRLIYFSYDVKMKEKGDIPEGYSVSREKKERFSLILESASTNQTSMYLCASSPRDHYEQYFGPGTRLTVT.